One sample yielded the 2 T cell receptor beta chains listed below, sequenced in a study of CD8 T cells in ankylosing spondylitis. TCRdb reanalysed the 5' RACE reads using MiXCR and keeps one entry per CDR3 protein. The sample carries 200,000 to 250,000 distinct CDR3 sequences, about 10% recorded once. The sample comprised blood, either unsorted or a sorted T cell fraction (not recorded which). Receptors were obtained from a male donor with ankylosing spondylitis or in good health (not recorded which).

Concerning this clonotype itself: This may be a read error: a much more frequent sequence differs by one nucleotide. J is TRBJ1-3 and V is TRBV6-2 or TRBV6-3; possible D gene TRBD1, 5 bases. Trimming shortened V by 4 bases and J by 9 bases, and 16 bases separated the two germline ends. CDR3 length: 14 residues. Germline loops: CDR1 MNHEY, CDR2 SVGEGT. Here the CDR3 DNA reads TGTGCCAGCAGTTCGGGGGTTGTCTGCCCCACCATATATTTT. Residues: CASSSGVVCPTIYF.

There are a few counts of this clonotype. The chain is built from TRBV18 and TRBJ2-6; possibly TRBD1 for D (7 bases). This CDR3 is 16 amino acids long. Germline CDR1 is KGHSH and CDR2 is LQKENI. Between the trimmed V and J ends, which lost 2 bases and 2 bases, there was a span of 10 bases. The CDR3 nucleotides read TGTGCCAGCTCACCAGGAGGGACAGCTGGGGCCAACGTCCTGACTTTC. Translation: CASSPGGTAGANVLTF.